A selection of T cell receptor beta chains follows, all from one sample in a study of T cell responses to AZD1222 COVID-19 vaccine. Data came from immunoSEQ multiplex PCR; TCRdb stores just in-frame clones and leaves some out. The table records about 140,000 clones, around 90% of them present only once. The specimen comprised peripheral blood, sampled 28 days after the second AZD1222 dose. Receptors originate from an adult who received the AZD1222 COVID-19 vaccine. The conserved cysteine and the conserved F or W are not part of the CDR3 here. Fields, in order: V gene, J gene, CDR3 protein.

TRBV5-8,TRBJ1-1,ASTFNARLSPAF
TRBV10-2,TRBJ1-6,ASADKDYNSPLH
TRBV6-5,TRBJ2-2,ASERGGPGGELF
TRBV7-2,TRBJ1-6,ASSLAGLLGSPLH
TRBV6-6,TRBJ1-4,AGRGVGEKLF
TRBV28,TRBJ2-7,ASSGDSSYEQY
TRBV30,TRBJ2-7,AWSWTSPTYEQY
TRBV4-3,TRBJ2-7,ASSQEVGASRSREQY
TRBV28,TRBJ1-3,ASSLGQNPGNTIY
TRBV3-1/TRBV3-2,TRBJ2-7,ASSQDGGPYEQY
TRBV11-2,TRBJ2-5,ASSLEQGFQETQY
TRBV3-1/TRBV3-2,TRBJ2-3,ASVGRALSDTQY
TRBV24-1,TRBJ1-4,ATSDRAGALF
TRBV19,TRBJ2-7,ASSTSAGWYEQY
TRBV3-1/TRBV3-2,TRBJ1-1,ASSRDSHMNTEAF
TRBV14,TRBJ2-1,ASSSDSGNRHSGQF
TRBV18,TRBJ2-7,ASSPTGTGEQY
TRBV18,TRBJ2-1,ASSPRKLSSYNEQF
TRBV4-1,TRBJ2-3,ASSQEVAAGTDTQY
TRBV27,TRBJ2-3,ASSSVSGTDTQY
TRBV7-2,TRBJ1-4,ASSLLGAPGNEKLF
TRBV6-5,TRBJ1-4,ASSYSVATNEKLF
TRBV5-1,TRBJ2-5,ASSLGGQGEQETQY
TRBV5-6,TRBJ2-4,ASTLRDLPAIQY
TRBV9,TRBJ2-1,ASSPGTSVYNEQF
TRBV18,TRBJ1-1,ASSDTGYTEAF
TRBV2,TRBJ1-5,ASRAGTLYSNQPQH
TRBV19,TRBJ2-7,ASSLSNRDRGEQY
TRBV3-1/TRBV3-2,TRBJ2-6,ASSQGGIGANVLT
TRBV7-9,TRBJ2-6,ASSLDRGSGANVLT
TRBV9,TRBJ1-5,ASSVAPGIQPQH
TRBV19,TRBJ1-4,ASSPRPRPSPEKLF
TRBV15,TRBJ1-4,ATSRARGQATIPTNEKLF
TRBV29-1,TRBJ1-2,SVGMSRDYGYT
TRBV7-9,TRBJ2-3,ASSIVGTDTQY
TRBV30,TRBJ1-5,AWSVQGNQPQH
TRBV28,TRBJ1-1,ASSLAGYTEAF
TRBV27,TRBJ2-3,ASLTPAEPVGTDTQY
TRBV11-2,TRBJ2-2,ASSLGRGTNTGELF
TRBV5-6,TRBJ2-2,ASSETGNTGELF
TRBV30,TRBJ1-5,AWSVLGVRQPQH
TRBV28,TRBJ2-1,ASARDRGGVTF
TRBV4-1,TRBJ2-7,ASSQGGRTDGGYEQY
TRBV21-1,TRBJ1-2,ASTAGRRGYT
TRBV12-3/TRBV12-4,TRBJ1-2,ASYNNGYT
TRBV2,TRBJ2-7,ASIRQEGYEQY
TRBV4-1,TRBJ2-5,ASSGSKETQY
TRBV15,TRBJ2-1,ATSRDGGTNEQF
TRBV3-1/TRBV3-2,TRBJ1-3,ASSPTDRGPGNTIY
TRBV3-1/TRBV3-2,TRBJ1-5,ASSQDGNQPQH
TRBV7-2,TRBJ2-3,ASSHLSGARTDTQY
TRBV5-6,TRBJ1-5,ASSFTGTGNQPQH